This T cell receptor beta chain was documented in a study of identical twins' blood T cells. This clonotype has just a few counts. One entry per CDR3 protein, called by TCRdb with MiXCR from the 5' RACE reads. The table shows fewer than 450,000 distinct CDR3 sequences, with roughly 28% occurring only once. Trimming stripped 8 bases from V and 0 bases from J, with 11 bases between. In germline, CDR1 is MNHEY, CDR2 SVGAGI. The CDR3 totals 14 residues. This TCR was sampled from a woman between 18 and 55 years old in good health. Sequenced material: PBMCs. The chain couples TRBV6-5 to TRBJ2-4; D not certain. DNA of the CDR3: TGTGCCAGCGGGTTGAGTAGAGCCAAAAACATTCAGTACTTC. Protein sequence: CASGLSRAKNIQYF.